The 30 T cell receptor beta chains listed next were all sequenced from one sample in a study of blood T cell repertoires in COVID-19. Profiled with immunoSEQ multiplex PCR; TCRdb holds only in-frame clones, not every one. The table has about 34,000 clones, 90% seen once; the top ten hold roughly a fifth. What was sequenced was peripheral blood. The source of these receptors is an elderly man with acute or convalescent COVID-19.

This chain's CDR3 is CASSRRRGGFGEAYEQYF. DNA for the CDR3: TGTGCCAGCAGCCGCCGGAGAGGAGGTTTCGGGGAGGCCTACGAGCAGTACTTC. V and J are TRBV3-1 (or the pseudogene TRBV3-2) and TRBJ2-7, with D maybe TRBD2 (6 bases). CDR3 size: 18 residues. Germline assignment: CDR1 LGHDT and CDR2 YNNKEL (reference sequence). The V gene lost 4 bases and the J gene lost 2 bases, with 24 bases spanning the gap.

The chain employs TRBV19 and TRBJ1-2; D is unresolved. The CDR3 spans 13 residues. Per the germline V gene, CDR1 is LNHDA and CDR2 is SQIVND (reference sequence). V lost 2 bases and J 3 bases, leaving 7 bases between the germline ends. CDR3 in amino acids: CASSIRRDYGYTF. CDR3 in DNA: TGTGCCAGTAGTATACGGCGGGACTATGGCTACACCTTC.

CDR3 sequence (DNA): TGTGCCAGCAGCTTACTAGGCTTCAATCAGCCCCAGCATTTT. Translated: CASSLLGFNQPQHF. The V and J genes are TRBV7-2 and TRBJ1-5; no definite D call. Trimming removed 2 bases at V and 3 bases at J, with 8 bases between. This CDR3 is 14 amino acids long. CDR1 SGHTA and CDR2 FQGNSA come from the germline V gene.

V is TRBV7-9 and J is TRBJ1-1, with a weak D call TRBD1 (5 bases). This CDR3 contains 13 residues. Germline lookup yields CDR1 SEHNR and CDR2 FQNEAQ (reference sequence). Trimming removed 6 bases at V and 8 bases at J, with 16 bases between. The CDR3 here is CASSQIWGQEAFF. In DNA form, the CDR3 reads TGTGCCAGCAGTCAAATTTGGGGCCAAGAAGCTTTCTTT.

The chain couples TRBV5-1 to TRBJ2-1; D possibly corresponds to TRBD2 (6 bases). Germline V lookup: CDR1 SGHRS, CDR2 YFSETQ. Trimming shortened V by 0 bases and J by 7 bases, and 14 bases separated the two germline ends. The CDR3 totals 15 residues. This CDR3 reads CASSLAGTSSNEQFF. CDR3 sequence (DNA): TGCGCCAGCAGCTTGGCAGGGACTTCATCTAATGAGCAGTTCTTC.

The CDR3 DNA is TGTGCCAGCAGTCGCAGGGTGAACACTGAAGCTTTCTTT. Encoded protein: CASSRRVNTEAFF. The rearrangement joins TRBV28 to TRBJ1-1; tentative D call: TRBD1 (5 bases). Trimming shortened V by 5 bases and J by 0 bases, and 7 bases separated the two germline ends. The germline gives CDR1 MDHEN, CDR2 SYDVKM. This CDR3 contains 13 residues.

The chain carries TRBV5-4 and TRBJ2-5; D might be TRBD2 (6 bases). The CDR3 totals 15 residues. V lost 4 bases to trimming and J lost 5 bases, with 18 bases between them. CDR1 is SGHNT and CDR2 is YYREEE in the germline V gene (reference sequence). Here the CDR3 DNA reads TGTGCCAGCAGCGGGAGCGGGTTTAGGCTGGAGACCCAGTACTTC. Its protein product is CASSGSGFRLETQYF.

This clone was detected only once. V gene TRBV3-1 (or the pseudogene TRBV3-2) combines with J gene TRBJ2-5; tentative D call: TRBD2 (5 bases). Germline values: CDR1 LGHDT, CDR2 YNNKEL (reference sequence). CDR3 size: 18 residues. Trimming stripped 0 bases from V and 2 bases from J, with 19 bases between. The CDR3 DNA sequence: TGTGCCAGCAGCCAAGATCCCCCCGGCGTACTAGGGCAAGAGACCCAGTACTTC. It encodes CASSQDPPGVLGQETQYF.

This clone was recorded once. The chain joins TRBV12-3 or TRBV12-4 to TRBJ1-1; D ambiguous. Trimming stripped 4 bases from V and 1 base from J, with 7 bases between. This CDR3 spans 13 amino acids. The CDR3 loop reads CASSSTENTEAFF. In nucleotides, the CDR3 is TGTGCCAGCAGTTCTACAGAGAACACTGAAGCTTTCTTT.

The chain has TRBV19 and TRBJ2-1; 7 positions agree with TRBD1. Germline lookup yields CDR1 LNHDA and CDR2 SQIVND (reference sequence). V was pared by 3 bases and J by 7 bases, with 9 bases of the junction left unmatched. There are 15 residues in the CDR3. The CDR3 is CASSMPGQPLNEQFF. CDR3 DNA: TGTGCCAGTAGTATGCCGGGACAGCCCTTGAATGAGCAGTTCTTC.

The rearrangement links TRBV6-5 to TRBJ1-3; 9 bases fit TRBD1. Trimming at V came to 6 bases and at J to 3 bases, leaving 6 bases not matched to a gene. This CDR3 has 15 residues. The germline gives CDR1 MNHEY, CDR2 SVGAGI. The CDR3 loop is CASRGTGIGGNTIYF. DNA of the CDR3: TGTGCCAGCAGGGGGACAGGGATCGGTGGAAACACCATATATTTT.

The V call is TRBV19, the J call TRBJ2-2, with D unresolved. V lost 3 bases and J lost 2, with 7 bases in between. CDR3 length: 14 residues. Germline V gives CDR1 LNHDA, CDR2 SQIVND (reference sequence). The DNA of the CDR3 is TGTGCCAGTAGTATTAGTGTTAACACCGGGGAGCTGTTTTTT. Encoded protein: CASSISVNTGELFF.

The chain carries TRBV5-1 and TRBJ2-1; 7 bases line up with TRBD1. Germline lookup yields CDR1 SGHRS and CDR2 YFSETQ. CDR3 size: 15 residues. The V and J ends lost 4 bases and 4 bases, in that order; junction bases with no gene match: 8. The CDR3 DNA is TGCGCCAGCAGCCCCACAGGGGCGGAGTACAATGAGCAGTTCTTC. Residues: CASSPTGAEYNEQFF.

The chain links TRBV4-2 to TRBJ1-2; the D gene is possibly TRBD1 (5 bases). Deletions cut 0 bases from V and 7 bases from J, with 18 bases between. This CDR3 region has 16 residues. Germline V gives CDR1 LGHNA, CDR2 YNFKEQ. CDR3 residues: CASSQDFTSGAPGYTF. CDR3 DNA: TGTGCCAGCAGCCAAGATTTCACCTCTGGGGCTCCTGGCTACACCTTC.

This chain uses TRBV19 with TRBJ2-7; D uncertain. V dropped 0 bases and J dropped 3 bases, with 6 bases sitting between them. CDR1 is LNHDA and CDR2 is SQIVND in the germline V gene (reference sequence). The CDR3 length is 13 residues. The CDR3 protein is CASSIDRYYEQYF. CDR3 DNA: TGTGCCAGTAGTATAGACAGATACTACGAGCAGTACTTC. The full variable domain, its missing parts supplied by reference TRBV19 and TRBJ2-7, is DGGITQSPKYLFRKEGQNVTLSCEQNLNHDAMYWYRQDPGQGLRLIYYSQIVNDFQKGDIAEGYSVSREKKESFPLTVTSAQKNPTAFYLCASSIDRYYEQYFGPGTRLTVT.

CDR3 loop: CASSQDWRGATDTQYF. The DNA of the CDR3 is TGCGCCAGCAGCCAAGATTGGCGGGGGGCCACAGATACGCAGTATTTT. The V call is TRBV4-1, the J call TRBJ2-3; 8 bases are a match to TRBD2. Per the germline V gene, CDR1 is MGHRA and CDR2 is YSYEKL. V trimming: 0 bases; J trimming: 2 bases; junction bases outside the gene matches: 4. CDR3 length: 16 amino acids.

The V and J genes are TRBV6-4 and TRBJ1-5; D is undetermined. The CDR3 is made up of 12 amino acids. Germline V gene lookup returns CDR1 MRHNA and CDR2 SNTAGT. The V gene lost 3 bases and the J gene lost 6 bases, with 6 bases spanning the gap. The CDR3 here is CASSDGSQPQHF. The CDR3 coding sequence is TGTGCCAGCAGTGATGGGAGTCAGCCCCAGCATTTT.

The V and J genes are TRBV2 and TRBJ2-2; tentatively, D is TRBD1 (6 bases). Germline CDR1 is SNHLY and CDR2 is FYNNEI. The CDR3 has 13 residues. The V end lost 5 bases, the J end lost 6 bases, and 10 bases lay between the germline ends. This chain's CDR3 is CASSNREAGELFF. In DNA, the CDR3 is TGTGCCAGCAGTAACAGGGAAGCCGGGGAGCTGTTTTTT.

The rearrangement joins TRBV9 to TRBJ1-2; D ambiguous. The CDR3 totals 14 residues. Germline V CDR1 and CDR2: SGDLS, YYNGEE. Trimming left V 4 bases short and J 0 bases short, with 10 bases between. The CDR3 loop reads CASSPPGTNYGYTF. CDR3 sequence (DNA): TGTGCCAGCAGCCCTCCGGGGACTAACTATGGCTACACCTTC.

The CDR3 loop is CASSLGTGVANQPQHF. The CDR3, as DNA: TGTGCCAGCAGCTTAGGGACAGGGGTTGCCAATCAGCCCCAGCATTTT. The chain combines TRBV7-8 with TRBJ1-5, with 9 nucleotides matching TRBD1. V was pared by 1 base and J by 3 bases, with 4 bases of the junction left unmatched. CDR3 length: 16 amino acids. The germline CDR1 and CDR2 sequences are SGHVS and FQNEAQ.

The CDR3 region has the DNA TGTGCCAGCAGCTGGGGAGCGGGCACAGATACGCAGTATTTT. This encodes CASSWGAGTDTQYF. The chain uses TRBV5-4 and TRBJ2-3; possibly TRBD2 for D (5 bases). Germline lookup yields CDR1 SGHNT and CDR2 YYREEE (reference sequence). V lost 3 bases to trimming and J lost 1 base, with 9 bases between them. The CDR3 spans 14 residues. Supplemented by reference TRBV5-4 and TRBJ2-3, the full variable domain reads ETGVTQSPTHLIKTRGQQVTLRCSSQSGHNTVSWYQQALGQGPQFIFQYYREEENGRGNFPPRFSGLQFPNYSSELNVNALELDDSALYLCASSWGAGTDTQYFGPGTRLTVL.

V and J are TRBV7-8 and TRBJ2-6; D unclear. Trimming stripped 2 bases from V and 0 bases from J, with 5 bases between. Germline-derived CDR1 and CDR2 are SGHVS and FQNEAQ. The CDR3 covers 15 residues. Here the CDR3 DNA reads TGTGCCAGCAGCTTACCCTACTCTGGGGCCAACGTCCTGACTTTC. This encodes CASSLPYSGANVLTF.

The V call is TRBV19, the J call TRBJ1-2, with TRBD1 matching over 10 bases. The CDR3 consists of 15 residues. V shed 7 bases and J 4 bases; nucleotides not matched to a gene: 9. CDR1 is LNHDA and CDR2 is SQIVND in the germline V gene (reference sequence). The CDR3 nucleotides are TGTGCCAGTATTAACCGGGACAGGGGCCCCTATGGCTACACCTTC. Its protein is CASINRDRGPYGYTF.

The chain employs TRBV30 and TRBJ1-3, with 7 bases lining up with TRBD1. J was trimmed by 0 bases and V by 5 bases; bases with no gene match: 1. The V gene's germline CDR1 is GTSNPN and CDR2 SVGIG (reference sequence). The CDR3 covers 13 residues. The CDR3 reads CAWGTASGNTIYF. The CDR3 nucleotides are TGTGCCTGGGGGACAGCCTCTGGAAACACCATATATTTT.

A note on this clone: One junction end does not reproduce the germline sequence, and a read error may be involved. The genes are TRBV5-1 and TRBJ2-3; 9 positions match TRBD2. From germline, CDR1 is SGHRS and CDR2 YFSETQ. The CDR3 runs to 16 residues. CDR3 protein: CARSLGAGGPADTQYF. The CDR3 nucleotides are TGCGCCCGCAGCTTGGGGGCGGGGGGGCCCGCAGATACGCAGTATTTT.

This clone has a single count. The chain employs TRBV5-1 and TRBJ2-7, with 9 bases identical to TRBD1. The ends lost 4 bases at V and 2 bases at J; junction bases unmatched: 7. The germline CDR1 and CDR2 sequences are SGHRS and YFSETQ. The CDR3 is made up of 15 amino acids. This chain's CDR3 is CASSEGQGDPYEQYF. The CDR3 region has the DNA TGCGCCAGCAGCGAGGGACAGGGAGACCCCTACGAGCAGTACTTC.

The V gene is TRBV3-1 (or the pseudogene TRBV3-2), the J gene TRBJ1-2; no firm D call. Germline-derived CDR1 and CDR2 are LGHDT and YNNKEL (reference sequence). The CDR3 has 13 amino acids. V was shortened by 6 bases and J by 3 bases, with 11 bases between the two germline ends. The CDR3 DNA follows: TGTGCCAGCAGTCGGGCGCGGGACTATGGCTACACCTTC. Its translation: CASSRARDYGYTF.

The rearrangement joins TRBV27 to TRBJ2-7; 11 nucleotides agree with TRBD1. This CDR3 comprises 15 residues. The V segment lost 6 bases and the J segment 3 bases; nucleotides outside the gene matches: 7. Per the germline V gene, CDR1 is MNHEY and CDR2 is SMNVEV (reference sequence). For the CDR3, the DNA is TGTGCCAGCAGAATTGGACAGGGGGCGGTCTACGAGCAGTACTTC. It is translated as CASRIGQGAVYEQYF.

This chain links TRBV19 with TRBJ2-5, with D tentatively TRBD2 (7 bases). The V gene's germline CDR1 is LNHDA and CDR2 SQIVND (reference sequence). This CDR3 is 13 amino acids long. Trimming took off 8 bases at V and 5 bases at J, with 15 bases between the two ends. CDR3 DNA sequence: TGTGCCAGTGGGGCGGGGGCCAGGGAGACCCAGTACTTC. It specifies CASGAGARETQYF.

The chain couples TRBV15 to TRBJ1-2; 9 bases match TRBD1. The length of the CDR3 is 15 residues. J was trimmed by 5 bases and V by 0 bases; bases with no gene match: 4. Looked up from germline, CDR1 is LNHNV and CDR2 is YYDKDF (reference sequence). In DNA form, the CDR3 reads TGTGCCACCAGCAGAGATCAGACAGGGGGGTATGGCTACACCTTC. It yields the protein CATSRDQTGGYGYTF.